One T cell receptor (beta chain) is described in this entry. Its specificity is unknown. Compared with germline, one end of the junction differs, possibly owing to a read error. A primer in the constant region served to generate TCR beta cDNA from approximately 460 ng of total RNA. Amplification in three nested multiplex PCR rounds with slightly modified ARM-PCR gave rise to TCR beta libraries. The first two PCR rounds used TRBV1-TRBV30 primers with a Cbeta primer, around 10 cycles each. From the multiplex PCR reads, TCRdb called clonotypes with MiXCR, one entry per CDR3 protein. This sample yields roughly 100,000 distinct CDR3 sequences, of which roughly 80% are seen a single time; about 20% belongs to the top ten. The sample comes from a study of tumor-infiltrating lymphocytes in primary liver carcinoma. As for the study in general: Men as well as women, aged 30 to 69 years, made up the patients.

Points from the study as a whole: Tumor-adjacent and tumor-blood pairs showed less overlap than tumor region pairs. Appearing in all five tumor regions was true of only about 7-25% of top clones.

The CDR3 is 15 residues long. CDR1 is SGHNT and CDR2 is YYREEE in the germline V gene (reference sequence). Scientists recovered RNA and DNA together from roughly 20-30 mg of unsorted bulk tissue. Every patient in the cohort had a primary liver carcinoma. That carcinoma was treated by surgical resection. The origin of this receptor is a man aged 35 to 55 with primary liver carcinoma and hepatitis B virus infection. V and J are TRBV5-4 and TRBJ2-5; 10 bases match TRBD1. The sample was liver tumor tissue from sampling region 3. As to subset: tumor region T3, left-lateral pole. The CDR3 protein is CASSLRQGAQETQHF. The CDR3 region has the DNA TGTGCCAGCAGCTTGAGACAGGGGGCGCAGGAGACCCAGCACTTC.